This entry concerns a single T cell receptor beta chain. Its antigen is not yet known. No base quality information exists; no much larger clone differs at one position. Per the germline V gene, SGHVS is the CDR1 and FNYEAQ is the CDR2. The CDR3, from cysteine to phenylalanine, totals 16 residues. Solely the CDR3 DNA is kept, with 48 bases framed from the first base. Ends trimmed: V by 5 bases, J by 1 base; bases unmatched to a gene: 8. The source of the sample is a study of shared clonotypes between healthy human individuals (dated by TCRdb to the early 2020s). For the study in its entirety: A couple of women and a few men aged 18 to 49 years were included in the cohort. Blood TCR repertoires of about five healthy adults were deeply sequenced to estimate repertoire size and the extent of clonotype sharing between individuals. Each donor's leukapheresis produced roughly between about 0.85 and 10 billion PBMCs. Different laboratories and diverse techniques were used to prepare libraries and sequence TCR repertoires, to increase sequencing depth and limit assay-specific biases. For each donor, three plates each were used for CD4 naive and CD4 memory, two plates were used for CD8 naive, and one plate was used for CD8 memory. What the authors observed across the whole study: Pairwise subsampling led to the expectation that sequencing depth would affect the degree of clonotype sharing among donors. Incomplete sequencing was indicated by rarefaction of sorted-subset datasets, despite the large sequencing depth. Compared with non-shared clonotypes, the clonotypes found in all four sorted-subset donors had higher generation probabilities. Naive subsets generally had larger estimated clonotype richness than memory subsets. The genetic and exposure-history diversity represented was limited by the small number of donors. Sampling was limited to blood, and TCR repertoires in tissue likely differ from TCR repertoires in blood. About 4.5% of naive CD4, 3.5% of naive CD8, approximately 2.2% of memory CD4, and approximately 0.39% of memory CD8 clonotypes were shared across several donors.

The donors were healthy, HIV-negative adults who had no recently reported acute infections or vaccinations. Every donor was a Caucasian adult residing in Nashville, Tennessee, USA. Magnetic negative selection was used to enrich CD4+ T cells, after which naive cells were positively selected on CD45RA and the negative fraction became the memory subset. After blood collection by leukapheresis, PBMCs were isolated using Ficoll-Histopaque density gradient centrifugation and then cryopreserved in the vapor phase of liquid nitrogen. Analytical flow cytometry was used to check the purity and quantity of each magnetically sorted T cell population. From each sorted fraction, genomic DNA was isolated and quantified by UV absorbance on a Nanodrop 2000c. TCR CDR3 regions were amplified from genomic DNA by multiplex PCR using the deep immunoSEQ assay. Genomic DNA extracted from each cell subset was distributed evenly over all wells of several immunoSEQ 96-well plates, and each plate served as one replicate. Each replicate PCR for sorted subsets received around 0.2 ug genomic DNA, equal to about 30,000 T cell genomes. Purified libraries were quantified with a Qubit 3.0 fluorometer, sized on a Bioanalyzer 2100, and re-quantified with the KAPA Library Quantification kit. Every immunoSEQ 96-well plate was sequenced on a separate single-read 150-cycle Illumina NextSeq 550 flow cell. The study's processing was this. The immunoSEQ output contained only junctional sequences without quality scores, so filtering could not match that applied to full-length reads. Sequences were annotated with PyIR, a Python wrapper for IgBLAST v1.9, and V/J genes and CDR3 were assigned using IMGT germline references. Any read was removed if the V/J assignment was weak (E-value above 1e-6), the CDR3 was missing, or the read contained stop codons, out-of-frame junctions, or ambiguous translated residues. V3J clonotypes were defined by identical inferred V gene, J gene, and CDR3 amino acid sequence. To compute the percentage overlap between repertoires, the number of shared unique clonotypes was divided by the size of the smaller repertoire. Repertoire richness was assessed with RTK rarefaction, the Chao1 estimator, and Recon v2.1 estimates of unobserved clonotypes. OLGA was used to compute generation probabilities for all TCRbeta clonotypes that the gDNA method yielded from a few donors. TCRdb carries this immuneACCESS record with in-frame sequences only. Its versions omit some clonotypes, under half of them owing to an unresolved V gene in the studies checked, with the rest unexplained. V, J and clone size are those of that table, while D and trimming were read from the DNA. This sample holds about 2.4 million clones; 80% to 95% were observed only once. The ten largest make up roughly 0.36% of the sample.

In this chain, TRBV7-6 is recombined with TRBJ2-3; 8 middle bases align to TRBD2. The sequence was obtained from a man aged 18 to 30 in good health. Some clones in this sample may be carry-over from other donors' samples. The specimen sequenced was naive CD4+ T cells from PBMCs. The cell subset or site label of this sample denotes: CD45RA+ positively selected. The CDR3: CASSRGGAGGTDTQYF. The DNA reads as follows: TGTGCCAGCAGCCGGGGGGGAGCGGGAGGCACAGATACGCAGTATTTT.